The 17 T cell receptor beta chains presented below share a single source sample, sequenced in a study of OX40 agonist ivuxolimab in advanced cancers. Sequencing was performed with immunoSEQ multiplex PCR; in TCRdb, only in-frame clones are kept and a portion is missing. The table shows roughly 73,000 clones, with roughly 88% occurring only once. The specimen comprised CD4+ or CD8+ T cells sorted from blood, sampled in a trial of the OX40 agonist ivuxolimab. Every receptor here comes from an adult with an advanced solid tumor such as melanoma, head and neck, liver or kidney cancer.

The CDR3 DNA sequence: TGTGCCAGCACTGGGATAGCGAGGGAGACCCAGTACTTC. This translates into CASTGIARETQYF. The chain couples TRBV28 to TRBJ2-5; tentatively, D is TRBD2 (5 bases). This CDR3 has 13 residues. Germline V gene data show CDR1 as MDHEN and CDR2 as SYDVKM. Trimming took 7 bases from V and 5 from J, leaving 14 bases between them.

The chain links TRBV4-1 to TRBJ2-3; 12 bases line up with TRBD2. CDR3 length: 15 residues. Germline V CDR1 and CDR2: MGHRA, YSYEKL. V shed 4 bases, J shed 5 bases, and the junction held 4 bases outside the gene matches. The CDR3 reads CASSPLAGGRDTQYF. The CDR3 region has the DNA TGCGCCAGCAGCCCACTAGCGGGGGGCAGAGATACGCAGTATTTT.

This clone was observed a single time. CDR3 bases: TGTGCCTGGGAACCCGGGGTACCGAACACTGAAGCTTTCTTT. Translation: CAWEPGVPNTEAFF. This chain connects TRBV30 to TRBJ1-1; no firm D call. The V end lost 5 bases, the J end lost 1 base, and 14 bases lay between the germline ends. Germline-derived CDR1 and CDR2 are GTSNPN and SVGIG (reference sequence). The CDR3 covers 14 residues.

The CDR3 DNA is TGTGCCTGGAGCAGAGGCGGGGGGGCCCCAGATACGCAGTATTTT. It codes for CAWSRGGGAPDTQYF. The chain couples TRBV30 to TRBJ2-3, with 9 bases matching TRBD2. Trimming at V came to 3 bases and at J to 4 bases, leaving 8 bases not matched to a gene. The CDR3 loop spans 15 amino acids. CDR1 and CDR2 from the germline V gene are GTSNPN and SVGIG (reference sequence).

The chain joins TRBV6-1 to TRBJ1-1; D is uncertain. With 2 bases removed from V and 0 bases from J, the gap between germline ends came to 4 bases. This CDR3 comprises 13 residues. Germline CDR1 is MNHNS and CDR2 is SASEGT. The CDR3 nucleotides are TGTGCCAGCAGTGAAAGCTTGAACACTGAAGCTTTCTTT. This gives the protein CASSESLNTEAFF.

This chain uses TRBV28 with TRBJ1-6; no reliable D call. Germline V gene data show CDR1 as MDHEN and CDR2 as SYDVKM. Trimming stripped 2 bases from V and 0 bases from J, with 5 bases between. CDR3 size: 15 residues. The CDR3 spells CASSLPYSYNSPLHF. CDR3 nucleotide sequence: TGTGCCAGCAGTTTACCTTACTCCTATAATTCACCCCTCCACTTT.

The chain carries TRBV7-2 and TRBJ2-7, with TRBD2 matching over 8 bases. Trimming took 5 bases from V and 7 from J; bases not matched to a gene: 7. CDR1 is SGHTA, CDR2 FQGNSA, per germline. The CDR3 spans 13 residues. The DNA of the CDR3 is TGTGCCAGCAGCCCCCGACTAGCGCGGGAGCAGTACTTC. Protein product: CASSPRLAREQYF.

The gene calls are TRBV4-2 and TRBJ2-2; the match to TRBD2 covers 14 bases. This CDR3 comprises 17 residues. Germline V CDR1 and CDR2: LGHNA, YNFKEQ. Trimming removed 5 bases from V and 7 bases from J; junction bases left unmatched: 9. The CDR3 DNA reads as TGTGCCAGCAGCTTCGGGACTAGCGGGGGAGTCGGCGGGGAGCTGTTTTTT. Protein: CASSFGTSGGVGGELFF.

The chain recombines TRBV2 with TRBJ1-5; no clear D. V was clipped by 3 bases and J by 2 bases, with 17 bases between them. The germline V gene encodes CDR1 SNHLY and CDR2 FYNNEI. This CDR3 is built from 17 residues. The CDR3 DNA sequence: TGTGCCAGCAGTGAGAGGGAAGGTGGAACTGGCAATCAGCCCCAGCATTTT. This translates into CASSEREGGTGNQPQHF.

V gene TRBV6-5 combines with J gene TRBJ2-2; D remains ambiguous. This CDR3 has 15 amino acids. The V gene's germline CDR1 is MNHEY and CDR2 SVGAGI. V was pared by 6 bases and J by 5 bases, with 16 bases between. The CDR3 sequence is CASSKGQRDTGELFF. Here the CDR3 DNA reads TGTGCCAGCAGCAAGGGTCAAAGGGATACCGGGGAGCTGTTTTTT.

The chain uses TRBV18 and TRBJ2-3; unclear D gene. The CDR3 extends over 15 amino acids. Trimming stripped 3 bases from V and 0 bases from J, with 10 bases between. CDR1 and CDR2 (germline): KGHSH, LQKENI. This chain's CDR3 is CASSPPRASTDTQYF. Here the CDR3 DNA reads TGTGCCAGCTCACCCCCTCGGGCTAGCACAGATACGCAGTATTTT.

The V gene is TRBV18, the J gene TRBJ1-5; 9 positions match TRBD1. The CDR3 covers 15 residues. Germline V gives CDR1 KGHSH, CDR2 LQKENI. The V gene end was trimmed by 4 bases and the J gene end by 4 bases; junction bases not matched to a gene: 5. CDR3 nucleotides: TGTGCCAGCTCACGGGACAGGGTGTCGAATCAGCCCCAGCATTTT. Amino acid sequence: CASSRDRVSNQPQHF.

This clone was counted a few times. The V and J genes are TRBV5-1 and TRBJ1-1; no clear D. CDR3 length equals 13 residues. CDR1 is SGHRS and CDR2 is YFSETQ in the germline V gene. Trimming removed 4 bases from V and 8 bases from J, with 15 bases in between. CDR3 sequence: CASSLYSPGEAFF. Here the CDR3 DNA reads TGCGCCAGCAGCCTTTACAGTCCTGGCGAAGCTTTCTTT. The variable domain in full, completed from reference TRBV5-1 and TRBJ1-1, reads KAGVTQTPRYLIKTRGQQVTLSCSPISGHRSVSWYQQTPGQGLQFLFEYFSETQRNKGNFPGRFSGRQFSNSRSEMNVSTLELGDSALYLCASSLYSPGEAFFGQGTRLTVV.

This chain joins TRBV5-1 and TRBJ2-1; 8 bases line up with TRBD2. Trimming took 4 bases from V and 5 from J; bases not matched to a gene: 11. The CDR3 runs to 16 residues. Germline V lookup: CDR1 SGHRS, CDR2 YFSETQ. The CDR3, as DNA: TGCGCCAGCAGCCATCCTTCGGCGGGGGGTAACAATGAGCAGTTCTTC. It specifies CASSHPSAGGNNEQFF.

The rearrangement links TRBV28 to TRBJ1-4, with 10 nucleotides matching TRBD1. Per the germline V gene, CDR1 is MDHEN and CDR2 is SYDVKM. This CDR3 has 20 residues. V dropped 5 bases and J dropped 2; count of bases not matched to a gene: 17. The CDR3 DNA follows: TGTGCCAGCAGTCCGTTGACAGGGGGCGCGATCGGGAAGACTAATGAAAAACTGTTTTTT. It specifies CASSPLTGGAIGKTNEKLFF.

The chain carries TRBV11-3 and TRBJ2-7, with D possibly matching TRBD2 (5 bases). This CDR3 contains 14 residues. Per the germline V gene, CDR1 is SGHNT and CDR2 is YENEEA. V gave up 1 base and J gave up 7 bases, with 14 bases separating them. As DNA, the CDR3 is TGTGCCAGCAGCTTAGGTCGGGGTGTAGGAGAGCAGTACTTC. It encodes CASSLGRGVGEQYF. The variable domain in full, with the rest retrieved from reference TRBV11-3 and TRBJ2-7, is EAGVVQSPRYKIIEKKQPVAFWCNPISGHNTLYWYLQNLGQGPELLIRYENEEAVDDSQLPKDRFSAERLKGVDSTLKIQPAELGDSAVYLCASSLGRGVGEQYFGPGTRLTVT.

The CDR3 DNA sequence: TGTGCCTGGCAGACTTCGACCAACTATGGCTACACCTTC. Translating gives CAWQTSTNYGYTF. V gene TRBV30 combines with J gene TRBJ1-2; D gene uncertain. The CDR3 has 13 amino acids. The germline CDR1 and CDR2 sequences are GTSNPN and SVGIG (reference sequence). V was shortened by 5 bases and J by 2 bases, with 12 bases between the two germline ends.